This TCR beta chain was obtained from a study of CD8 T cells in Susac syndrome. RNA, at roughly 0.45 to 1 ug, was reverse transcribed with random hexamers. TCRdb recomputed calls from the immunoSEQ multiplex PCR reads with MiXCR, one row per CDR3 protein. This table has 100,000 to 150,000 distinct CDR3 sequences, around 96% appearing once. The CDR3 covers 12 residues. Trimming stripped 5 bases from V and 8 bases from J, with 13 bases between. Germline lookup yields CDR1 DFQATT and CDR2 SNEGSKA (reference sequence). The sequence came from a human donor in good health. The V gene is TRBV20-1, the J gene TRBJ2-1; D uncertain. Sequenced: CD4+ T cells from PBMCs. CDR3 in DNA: TGCAGTGCTGGGAAACATACCGATGAGCAGTTCTTC. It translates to CSAGKHTDEQFF.